A single sample gave rise to the 9 T cell receptor beta chains below, sequenced in a study of shared clonotypes between healthy human individuals. Here immunoSEQ multiplex PCR was the method, and the copy in TCRdb shows in-frame clones only, minus some. The sample records fewer than 550,000 clones, over 75% being singletons. The sequencing sample was made of PBMCs. The receptors here all came from a woman between 35 and 50 years old in good health. Some clones in this sample may be carry-over from other donors' samples.

This clone came up a few times. J is TRBJ2-5 and V is TRBV5-4, with 8 bases that match TRBD2. The V gene end was trimmed by 1 base and the J gene end by 4 bases; junction bases not matched to a gene: 6. In germline, CDR1 is SGHNT, CDR2 YYREEE (reference sequence). The CDR3 loop spans 15 amino acids. The DNA of the CDR3 is TGTGCCAGCAGCTTGTGGGCTAGCGGGCCAGAGACCCAGTACTTC. Its protein is CASSLWASGPETQYF.

The gene calls are TRBV11-2 and TRBJ2-5, with 8 bases identical to TRBD2. The CDR3 sequence is 15 residues long. The ends lost 5 bases at V and 5 bases at J; junction bases unmatched: 10. CDR1 and CDR2 (germline): SGHAT, FQNNGV. Here the CDR3 reads CASSPGSGGPETQYF. The CDR3 nucleotides read TGTGCCAGCAGCCCCGGGTCGGGAGGGCCGGAGACCCAGTACTTC. The whole variable domain, filled in from reference TRBV11-2 and TRBJ2-5, reads EAGVAQSPRYKIIEKRQSVAFWCNPISGHATLYWYQQILGQGPKLLIQFQNNGVVDDSQLPKDRFSAERLKGVDSTLKIQPAKLEDSAVYLCASSPGSGGPETQYFGPGTRLLVL.

The chain is built from TRBV5-1 and TRBJ2-2; D gene ambiguous. Trimming took 4 bases from V and 0 from J, leaving 10 bases between them. This CDR3 is 15 amino acids long. Germline CDR1 reads SGHRS; CDR2 reads YFSETQ. This chain's CDR3 is CASSNEHPNTGELFF. CDR3 bases: TGCGCCAGCAGCAACGAGCACCCGAACACCGGGGAGCTGTTTTTT.

This clone was observed many times. This chain uses TRBV7-2 with TRBJ2-7, with no clear D. The CDR3 runs to 15 residues. CDR1 is SGHTA, CDR2 FQGNSA, per germline. The germline V and J ends were trimmed by 5 bases and 0 bases, with 14 bases remaining between them. This chain's CDR3 is CASSLGPMSSYEQYF. In DNA form, the CDR3 reads TGTGCCAGCAGCCTAGGACCTATGAGCTCCTACGAGCAGTACTTC.

The V call is TRBV19, the J call TRBJ1-2; the D is unclear. There are 17 residues in the CDR3. V lost 3 bases, J lost 1 base, and 18 bases lay in between. Germline CDR1 LNHDA, CDR2 SQIVND (reference sequence). The CDR3 sequence: CASSMDYGRVVNYGYTF. For the CDR3, the DNA is TGTGCCAGTAGTATGGATTATGGGAGGGTCGTTAACTATGGCTACACCTTC.

The J gene is TRBJ1-4, the V gene TRBV30; 9 nucleotides line up with TRBD1. Germline V gene lookup returns CDR1 GTSNPN and CDR2 SVGIG (reference sequence). This CDR3 spans 15 amino acids. The V gene end was trimmed by 2 bases and the J gene end by 6 bases; junction bases not matched to a gene: 7. CDR3 sequence: CAWSYPRDRDEKLFF. CDR3 nucleotide sequence: TGTGCCTGGAGTTACCCCCGGGACAGGGATGAAAAACTGTTTTTT.

This chain uses TRBV4-1 with TRBJ1-3; no definite D call. CDR3 size: 15 residues. Germline loops: CDR1 MGHRA, CDR2 YSYEKL. Trimming removed 3 bases from V and 2 bases from J, with 11 bases in between. CDR3 DNA sequence: TGCGCCAGCAGCCATCTGGGAAGGACTGGAAACACCATATATTTT. Protein sequence: CASSHLGRTGNTIYF.

Here the CDR3 DNA reads TGTGCCACCCAGGGCGAGACCCAGTACTTC. This translates into CATQGETQYF. V is TRBV2 and J is TRBJ2-5; TRBD1 is a possible D gene (5 bases). The CDR3 has 10 amino acids. Trimming took off 10 bases at V and 5 bases at J, with 8 bases between the two ends. From germline, CDR1 is SNHLY and CDR2 FYNNEI.

The V gene is TRBV19, the J gene TRBJ1-1; D is undetermined. This CDR3 has 14 residues. CDR1 and CDR2 (germline): LNHDA, SQIVND (reference sequence). The V end lost 7 bases, the J end lost 0 bases, and 12 bases lay between the germline ends. The CDR3 DNA is TGTGCCAGTAAGAGGGAGGGCCTGAACACTGAAGCTTTCTTT. This codes for CASKREGLNTEAFF.